Below are 11 T cell receptor beta chains sequenced from a single sample in a study of blood T cell repertoires in COVID-19 (dated by TCRdb to about 2020). Library generation was performed with the immunoSEQ multiplex PCR assay. This is the immuneACCESS table as TCRdb keeps it, with only in-frame sequences that have V and J called. A part of the clones is gone; compared with another copy, unresolved V genes explain less than half, and the rest is unexplained. The sample yields some 66,000 clones; roughly 82% were counted once. The ten largest clonotypes hold less than 8.5% of the sample. Sequencing used peripheral blood. All receptors derive from a man aged 55 to 70 with acute or convalescent COVID-19.

The chain uses TRBV9 and TRBJ2-3; no definite D call. This CDR3 has 13 amino acids. Trimming shortened V by 4 bases and J by 3 bases, and 9 bases separated the two germline ends. Germline lookup yields CDR1 SGDLS and CDR2 YYNGEE. The CDR3 sequence: CASSPQATDTQYF. The CDR3 bases are TGTGCCAGCAGCCCCCAAGCTACAGATACGCAGTATTTT.

The chain combines TRBV7-9 with TRBJ1-1; D is perhaps TRBD1 (6 bases). Germline V lookup: CDR1 SEHNR, CDR2 FQNEAQ (reference sequence). This CDR3 spans 15 amino acids. The ends were cut back, 5 bases at V and 1 base at J, with 14 bases in the middle. CDR3 coding DNA: TGTGCCAGCAGCCGACAACAACAGGGGAACACTGAAGCTTTCTTT. Its protein is CASSRQQQGNTEAFF.

The chain combines TRBV6-5 with TRBJ1-5; TRBD1 matches at 8 bases. V was pared by 10 bases and J by 3 bases, with 8 bases of the junction left unmatched. The length of the CDR3 is 14 residues. Germline lookup yields CDR1 MNHEY and CDR2 SVGAGI. CDR3: CATSGQGNNQPQHF. The CDR3 coding sequence is TGTGCCACCTCCGGACAGGGTAACAATCAGCCCCAGCATTTT.

The rearrangement links TRBV13 to TRBJ2-1, with a weak D call TRBD1 (6 bases). Germline V CDR1 and CDR2: PRHDT, FYEKMQ (reference sequence). The CDR3 consists of 11 residues. Deletions cut 3 bases from V and 13 bases from J, with 10 bases between. The CDR3 sequence is CASSFDRSQFF. CDR3 DNA sequence: TGTGCCAGCAGCTTTGACAGGAGCCAGTTCTTC.

This clone has just one count. This chain links TRBV11-2 with TRBJ2-5, with TRBD2 matching 8 bases. V was pared by 5 bases and J by 4 bases, with 9 bases of the junction left unmatched. This CDR3 region has 15 residues. CDR1 SGHAT and CDR2 FQNNGV come from the germline V gene. The CDR3 DNA is TGTGCCAGCAGCGGAGGCGGGACTAGGTCAGAGACCCAGTACTTC. Translation gives CASSGGGTRSETQYF. The entire variable domain, with the rest obtained from reference TRBV11-2 and TRBJ2-5, is as follows: EAGVAQSPRYKIIEKRQSVAFWCNPISGHATLYWYQQILGQGPKLLIQFQNNGVVDDSQLPKDRFSAERLKGVDSTLKIQPAKLEDSAVYLCASSGGGTRSETQYFGPGTRLLVL.

This chain joins TRBV29-1 and TRBJ2-5; no reliable D call. The CDR3 has 10 residues. The V end was cut by 4 bases, the J end by 5 bases, with 5 bases between. CDR1 is SQVTM and CDR2 is ANQGSEA in the germline V gene. DNA for the CDR3: TGCAGCGTTGCCCGTGAGACCCAGTACTTC. Translated: CSVARETQYF. Full variable domain (missing parts from reference TRBV29-1 and TRBJ2-5): SAVISQKPSRDICQRGTSLTIQCQVDSQVTMMFWYRQQPGQSLTLIATANQGSEATYESGFVIDKFPISRPNLTFSTLTVSNMSPEDSSIYLCSVARETQYFGPGTRLLVL.

Here the CDR3 DNA reads TGTGCCAGCGACAGGGTAGGGGGTGAAGCTTTCTTT. As protein: CASDRVGGEAFF. This chain connects TRBV6-5 to TRBJ1-1; 7 positions match TRBD1. V lost 8 bases, J lost 7 bases, and 7 bases stayed unmatched. This CDR3 has 12 residues. Germline V gene sequence: CDR1 MNHEY, CDR2 SVGAGI.

This clone was counted once. The CDR3 nucleotides read TGTGCCAGCAGCTTAGCCAGGGGCGCCGATACGCAGTATTTT. It codes for CASSLARGADTQYF. This chain uses TRBV11-3 with TRBJ2-3; possibly TRBD1 for D (6 bases). V lost 1 base, J lost 6 bases, and 11 bases lay in between. Germline V gene lookup returns CDR1 SGHNT and CDR2 YENEEA. The CDR3 totals 14 residues.

V gene TRBV18 combines with J gene TRBJ1-2; 7 nucleotides agree with TRBD1. In germline, CDR1 is KGHSH, CDR2 LQKENI. This CDR3 contains 16 residues. With 4 bases clipped from V and 2 bases from J, the junction kept 10 bases outside the gene matches. Here the CDR3 reads CASSRVRDSQNYGYTF. In nucleotides, the CDR3 is TGTGCCAGCTCACGAGTTCGGGACAGCCAAAACTATGGCTACACCTTC.

The gene calls are TRBV11-3 and TRBJ1-3; D remains unclear. Germline V gene lookup returns CDR1 SGHNT and CDR2 YENEEA. The CDR3 extends over 13 amino acids. V dropped 5 bases and J dropped 5 bases, with 10 bases sitting between them. The CDR3 DNA is TGTGCCAGCAGCCCCCGGAGGAGAAACACCATATATTTT. Translation: CASSPRRRNTIYF.

The J gene is TRBJ1-5, the V gene TRBV6-2 or TRBV6-3; D is uncertain. V was shortened by 5 bases and J by 5 bases, with 22 bases between the two germline ends. Germline CDR1 and CDR2: MNHEY and SVGEGT. The CDR3 has 17 amino acids. CDR3 loop: CASSHHIPFPYDQPQHF. DNA of the CDR3: TGTGCCAGCAGTCACCACATTCCCTTCCCATATGATCAGCCCCAGCATTTT.